Below, 32 T cell receptor beta chains from the same sample are listed, as sequenced in a study of T-cell reconstitution after alpha-beta-depleted transplantation in children. A TCRbeta library incorporating unique molecular identifiers was prepared. Each CDR3 protein is one row after TCRdb ran MiXCR on the PCR reads. The data hold approximately 83,000 distinct CDR3 sequences, with 9% to 15% observed a single time. The source material was PBMCs from the stem cell graft donor, sampled from the stem cell graft. Source of these receptors: a human donor who donated a stem cell graft to a child with inherited bone marrow failure.

The sample holds many counts of this clonotype. The DNA of the CDR3 is TGCGCCAGCAGCTTGCGACAGGGCGACACAGATACGCAGTATTTT. Translated, it gives CASSLRQGDTDTQYF. This chain links TRBV5-1 with TRBJ2-3; TRBD1 aligns across 7 bases. Germline V lookup: CDR1 SGHRS, CDR2 YFSETQ. The CDR3 sequence is 15 residues long. With 1 base clipped from V and 2 bases from J, the junction kept 4 bases outside the gene matches.

The chain employs TRBV7-8 and TRBJ1-5; 9 nucleotides agree with TRBD1. Germline loops: CDR1 SGHVS, CDR2 FQNEAQ. V trimming: 0 bases; J trimming: 5 bases; junction bases outside the gene matches: 8. The CDR3 runs to 17 residues. As DNA, the CDR3 is TGTGCCAGCAGCTTAGCGTGGGGGACAGGGTCGGATCAGCCCCAGCATTTT. Its protein is CASSLAWGTGSDQPQHF. Based on the CDR3 plus reference TRBV7-8 and TRBJ1-5, the full variable domain is GAGVSQSPRYKVAKRGQDVALRCDPISGHVSLFWYQQALGQGPEFLTYFQNEAQLDKSGLPSDRFFAERPEGSVSTLKIQRTQQEDSAVYLCASSLAWGTGSDQPQHFGDGTRLSIL.

Only a few counts were recorded for this clonotype. J is TRBJ2-7 and V is TRBV11-1; D is possibly TRBD1 (6 bases). Germline-derived CDR1 and CDR2 are SGHAT and FQDESV (reference sequence). The V gene lost 5 bases and the J gene lost 7 bases, with 24 bases spanning the gap. The CDR3 extends over 16 amino acids. CDR3 DNA: TGTGCCAGCAGCCCCCGGCGCAGGGGCCCCTTTGGGGAGCAGTACTTC. Translation gives CASSPRRRGPFGEQYF.

This clonotype has a handful of counts. This chain connects TRBV7-2 to TRBJ2-1; 8 nucleotides agree with TRBD2. Germline V gene sequence: CDR1 SGHTA, CDR2 FQGNSA. Germline trimming cut 1 base from V and 5 bases from J; bases unmatched to any gene: 4. This CDR3 comprises 15 residues. The CDR3 sequence: CASSLVAGGDNEQFF. The CDR3 region has the DNA TGTGCCAGCAGCTTAGTTGCGGGGGGAGACAATGAGCAGTTCTTC.

This clonotype was counted at least ten times. V is TRBV3-1 and J is TRBJ1-1, with D perhaps TRBD1 (6 bases). V shed 2 bases and J shed 4 bases, with 14 bases lying between them. CDR1 is LGHDT and CDR2 is YNNKEL in the germline V gene (reference sequence). CDR3 size: 15 residues. The CDR3 sequence is CASSQFRGRGTEAFF. CDR3 sequence (DNA): TGTGCCAGCAGCCAATTCAGGGGTAGGGGCACTGAAGCTTTCTTT.

This clonotype was seen at least ten times. The chain is built from TRBV9 and TRBJ2-1, with D possibly matching TRBD1 (6 bases). The CDR3 is 17 amino acids. The germline V gene has CDR1 SGDLS and CDR2 YYNGEE. The V end lost 4 bases, the J end lost 5 bases, and 22 bases lay between the germline ends. The CDR3 DNA sequence: TGTGCCAGCAGCAAACCCTTTACAGGGAAGCGTCACAATGAGCAGTTCTTC. Amino acids: CASSKPFTGKRHNEQFF. The variable domain in full, completed from reference TRBV9 and TRBJ2-1, reads DSGVTQTPKHLITATGQRVTLRCSPRSGDLSVYWYQQSLDQGLQFLIQYYNGEERAKGNILERFSAQQFPDLHSELNLSSLELGDSALYFCASSKPFTGKRHNEQFFGPGTRLTVL.

This clonotype has ten or more counts. This chain joins TRBV11-2 and TRBJ1-4, with D tentatively TRBD1 (5 bases). CDR1 SGHAT and CDR2 FQNNGV come from the germline V gene. V lost 4 bases, J lost 4 bases, and 16 bases lay in between. This CDR3 spans 16 amino acids. CDR3 sequence: CASSSPLGGGNEKLFF. The DNA for the CDR3 is TGTGCCAGCAGCTCGCCCCTGGGGGGGGGTAATGAAAAACTGTTTTTT. Complete variable domain (other parts from reference TRBV11-2 and TRBJ1-4): EAGVAQSPRYKIIEKRQSVAFWCNPISGHATLYWYQQILGQGPKLLIQFQNNGVVDDSQLPKDRFSAERLKGVDSTLKIQPAKLEDSAVYLCASSSPLGGGNEKLFFGSGTQLSVL.

This clonotype was recorded many times. The chain employs TRBV27 and TRBJ2-1; TRBD2 aligns across 9 bases. This CDR3 has 15 amino acids. The J segment lost 7 bases and the V segment lost 3 bases, leaving 7 bases of the junction unmatched. The germline V gene has CDR1 MNHEY and CDR2 SMNVEV (reference sequence). The CDR3 is CASSFGLAGLNEQFF. As DNA, the CDR3 is TGTGCCAGCAGTTTCGGGCTAGCGGGGTTGAATGAGCAGTTCTTC.

This clonotype has ten or more counts. J is TRBJ2-1 and V is TRBV7-2; D remains unclear. V lost 5 bases and J 4 bases, leaving 15 bases between the germline ends. There are 15 residues in the CDR3. Germline-derived CDR1 and CDR2 are SGHTA and FQGNSA. CDR3: CASSRLGSTYNEQFF. DNA for the CDR3: TGTGCCAGCAGCCGACTCGGATCCACATACAATGAGCAGTTCTTC.

This clonotype was seen at least ten times. The rearrangement uses TRBV20-1 and TRBJ1-1; 8 bases align to TRBD1. The CDR3 has 16 residues. Germline V gene lookup returns CDR1 DFQATT and CDR2 SNEGSKA (reference sequence). After removal of 4 bases from V and 1 base from J, the junction contained 11 bases not matched to a gene. CDR3 region: CSAKGTGLGGNTEAFF. The DNA of the CDR3 is TGCAGTGCTAAAGGGACAGGTTTGGGGGGGAACACTGAAGCTTTCTTT.

This clonotype has a handful of counts. The CDR3 is CASSFSRGEVSYNEQFF. In DNA form, the CDR3 reads TGTGCCAGCAGCTTCTCACGGGGCGAAGTCTCCTACAATGAGCAGTTCTTC. This chain links TRBV5-5 with TRBJ2-1; D may be TRBD1 or TRBD2 (5 bases each). V dropped 2 bases and J dropped 0 bases, with 15 bases sitting between them. This CDR3 region has 17 residues. Germline-derived CDR1 and CDR2 are SGHKS and YYEKEE (reference sequence).

J is TRBJ2-7 and V is TRBV27; 12 nucleotides line up with TRBD2. Germline CDR1 reads MNHEY; CDR2 reads SMNVEV (reference sequence). V gave up 10 bases and J gave up 5 bases; unmatched junction bases: 6. The CDR3 runs to 13 residues. The CDR3 here is CATGLAGCHEQYF. As DNA, the CDR3 is TGTGCCACCGGACTAGCGGGATGCCACGAGCAGTACTTC.

The chain uses TRBV27 and TRBJ2-1; D is uncertain. Trimming pared 5 bases from V and 7 bases from J, leaving 24 bases between. The CDR3 spans 17 residues. Germline CDR1 and CDR2: MNHEY and SMNVEV (reference sequence). In DNA form, the CDR3 reads TGTGCCAGCAGTCTACCGGGTGAATCCCGACTCGGGAATGAGCAGTTCTTC. Protein product: CASSLPGESRLGNEQFF.

This clonotype was counted many times. The rearrangement joins TRBV29-1 to TRBJ2-4; unclear D gene. V lost 2 bases and J 0 bases, leaving 11 bases between the germline ends. Germline V CDR1 and CDR2: SQVTM, ANQGSEA. The CDR3 totals 15 residues. The CDR3 region has the DNA TGCAGCGTTGAAAGGACCGAGCTAGCCAAAAACATTCAGTACTTC. It codes for CSVERTELAKNIQYF.

There are many counts of this clonotype. This chain uses TRBV4-3 with TRBJ1-2; 10 positions match TRBD1. CDR1 LGHNA and CDR2 YSLEER come from the germline V gene. V was clipped by 2 bases and J by 8 bases; unmatched bases: 8. The CDR3 totals 15 residues. CDR3 sequence reads: CASSQPGTGVLGYTF. The CDR3 bases are TGCGCCAGCAGCCAACCGGGGACAGGGGTATTGGGCTACACCTTC.

The CDR3 sequence is CASSSDRVAKNIQYF. The CDR3 coding sequence is TGTGCCAGCAGCTCTGACAGGGTAGCCAAAAACATTCAGTACTTC. The chain links TRBV5-5 to TRBJ2-4; 7 bases line up with TRBD1. CDR1 and CDR2 (germline): SGHKS, YYEKEE (reference sequence). The CDR3 runs 15 residues. V gave up 3 bases and J gave up 0 bases; unmatched junction bases: 3. Drawing the rest from reference TRBV5-5 and TRBJ2-4, the complete variable domain is DAGVTQSPTHLIKTRGQQVTLRCSPISGHKSVSWYQQVLGQGPQFIFQYYEKEERGRGNFPDRFSARQFPNYSSELNVNALLLGDSALYLCASSSDRVAKNIQYFGAGTRLSVL.

This clonotype was seen many times. The chain joins TRBV5-1 to TRBJ2-7, with D possibly being TRBD2 (5 bases). Between the trimmed V and J ends, which lost 3 bases and 0 bases, there was a span of 10 bases. Germline CDR1 is SGHRS and CDR2 is YFSETQ. CDR3 length equals 14 residues. The CDR3 DNA reads as TGCGCCAGCAGCTCGACGGGGTACTCCTACGAGCAGTACTTC. Protein sequence: CASSSTGYSYEQYF.

This clonotype was seen repeatedly, ten times or more. This chain links TRBV5-1 with TRBJ2-3; perhaps D is TRBD1 or TRBD2 (5 bases each). This CDR3 has 14 residues. Germline CDR1 reads SGHRS; CDR2 reads YFSETQ. Trimming stripped 4 bases from V and 0 bases from J, with 9 bases between. CDR3 loop: CASSARGSTDTQYF. The CDR3, as DNA: TGCGCCAGCAGCGCCCGGGGCAGCACAGATACGCAGTATTTT.

This clonotype was observed at least ten times. This rearrangement joins TRBV9 to TRBJ2-7; 7 nucleotides match TRBD1. Germline values: CDR1 SGDLS, CDR2 YYNGEE. The junction had 5 bases not matched to a gene; V was cut back by 3 bases and J by 2 bases. The CDR3 runs to 14 residues. The CDR3 coding sequence is TGTGCCAGCAGCGAACAGGGGCTTCCCTACGAGCAGTACTTC. It codes for CASSEQGLPYEQYF. The full variable domain, in which reference TRBV9 and TRBJ2-7 provide the parts outside the CDR3, is DSGVTQTPKHLITATGQRVTLRCSPRSGDLSVYWYQQSLDQGLQFLIQYYNGEERAKGNILERFSAQQFPDLHSELNLSSLELGDSALYFCASSEQGLPYEQYFGPGTRLTVT.

This clonotype was detected ten times or more. This chain connects TRBV5-5 to TRBJ2-7; the match to TRBD1 covers 7 bases. The germline V gene encodes CDR1 SGHKS and CDR2 YYEKEE (reference sequence). The trim removed 0 bases at V and 2 bases at J, leaving 2 bases unmatched. CDR3 size: 14 residues. In nucleotides, the CDR3 is TGTGCCAGCAGCTTGGTGGGGACAGCCTACGAGCAGTACTTC. This encodes CASSLVGTAYEQYF.

This clonotype was detected ten times or more. The CDR3 DNA is TGTGCCAGCAGCCAAGATCGGTTAGCGGGAGACACCGGGGAGCTGTTTTTT. Protein sequence: CASSQDRLAGDTGELFF. The gene calls are TRBV3-1 and TRBJ2-2; TRBD2 matches at 9 bases. With 0 bases clipped from V and 3 bases from J, the junction kept 5 bases outside the gene matches. Germline V gene sequence: CDR1 LGHDT, CDR2 YNNKEL (reference sequence). The CDR3 is 17 amino acids.

This clonotype was seen at least ten times. This sequence joins TRBV5-1 and TRBJ2-3; weak D call: TRBD2 (6 bases). Germline V gene sequence: CDR1 SGHRS, CDR2 YFSETQ. Trimming left V 0 bases short and J 0 bases short, with 11 bases between. CDR3 size: 16 residues. CDR3 residues: CASSLEAGRSTDTQYF. The CDR3 nucleotides are TGCGCCAGCAGCTTGGAGGCGGGACGGAGCACAGATACGCAGTATTTT. Full variable domain (remainder filled in from reference TRBV5-1 and TRBJ2-3): KAGVTQTPRYLIKTRGQQVTLSCSPISGHRSVSWYQQTPGQGLQFLFEYFSETQRNKGNFPGRFSGRQFSNSRSEMNVSTLELGDSALYLCASSLEAGRSTDTQYFGPGTRLTVL.

This clonotype showed up many times. The chain links TRBV20-1 to TRBJ2-5; the match to TRBD1 covers 8 bases. The CDR3 totals 18 residues. Trimming at V came to 3 bases and at J to 5 bases, leaving 20 bases not matched to a gene. CDR1 is DFQATT and CDR2 is SNEGSKA in the germline V gene (reference sequence). The CDR3 DNA reads TGCAGTGCTAGTTACGTCTTCTCCCGACAGGGGATGTCGGAGACCCAGTACTTC. It encodes CSASYVFSRQGMSETQYF.

The chain carries TRBV20-1 and TRBJ1-1; tentative D call: TRBD1 (5 bases). The CDR3 has 15 residues. Trimming shortened V by 0 bases and J by 4 bases, and 15 bases separated the two germline ends. Germline lookup yields CDR1 DFQATT and CDR2 SNEGSKA (reference sequence). The CDR3 DNA follows: TGCAGTGCTAGAGATGGGGGATTCTATGGCACTGAAGCTTTCTTT. Translating it yields CSARDGGFYGTEAFF.

This clonotype was picked up many times. The chain couples TRBV7-2 to TRBJ1-1; D is ambiguous. V lost 5 bases and J 11 bases, leaving 15 bases between the germline ends. This CDR3 comprises 12 residues. The germline gives CDR1 SGHTA, CDR2 FQGNSA. The CDR3 here is CASSLDSSRAFF. The CDR3 nucleotides are TGTGCCAGCAGCCTGGACTCCTCTCGGGCTTTCTTT.

A few counts support this clonotype. J is TRBJ2-3 and V is TRBV19; 11 bases line up with TRBD2. The CDR3 length is 16 residues. V shed 6 bases, J shed 3 bases, and the junction held 8 bases outside the gene matches. In germline, CDR1 is LNHDA, CDR2 SQIVND (reference sequence). The CDR3 DNA follows: TGTGCCAGTAGACGTTCTAGCGGGAGGAAGACAGATACGCAGTATTTT. Encoded protein: CASRRSSGRKTDTQYF.

This clonotype was found many times. The chain recombines TRBV4-2 with TRBJ2-1, with TRBD2 matching 9 bases. The germline CDR1 and CDR2 sequences are LGHNA and YNFKEQ. The J segment lost 4 bases and the V segment lost 0 bases, leaving 7 bases of the junction unmatched. The CDR3 is made up of 17 amino acids. The CDR3 region is CASSQEIAGARYNEQFF. CDR3 nucleotide sequence: TGTGCCAGCAGCCAAGAAATAGCGGGGGCCAGATACAATGAGCAGTTCTTC.

The chain combines TRBV7-2 with TRBJ2-7; D is ambiguous. There are 14 residues in the CDR3. Trimming removed 5 bases at V and 0 bases at J, with 11 bases between. Per germline, CDR1 SGHTA and CDR2 FQGNSA. CDR3 sequence reads: CASSPMYSSYEQYF. The CDR3, as DNA: TGTGCCAGCAGCCCTATGTATAGCTCCTACGAGCAGTACTTC.

This clonotype appeared a few times. This rearrangement joins TRBV24-1 to TRBJ2-3, with 9 bases aligning to TRBD1. The CDR3 is 15 amino acids. Germline V gene data show CDR1 as KGHDR and CDR2 as SFDVKD. V lost 7 bases, J lost 2 bases, and 6 bases stayed unmatched. DNA for the CDR3: TGTGCCACCAGCCCGGGGACAGGGATCACAGATACGCAGTATTTT. This gives the protein CATSPGTGITDTQYF.

This clonotype was seen ten or more times. The chain recombines TRBV7-8 with TRBJ1-4; D is unclear. The V gene lost 1 base and the J gene lost 4 bases, with 13 bases spanning the gap. CDR3 length: 16 residues. Germline lookup yields CDR1 SGHVS and CDR2 FQNEAQ. CDR3 sequence (DNA): TGTGCCAGCAGCTTAGAGCTACACGATTTTAATGAAAAACTGTTTTTT. It specifies CASSLELHDFNEKLFF.

Only a few counts were recorded for this clonotype. J is TRBJ2-7 and V is TRBV5-1, with TRBD2 as a possible D gene (5 bases). The germline V gene has CDR1 SGHRS and CDR2 YFSETQ. The germline V and J ends were trimmed by 0 bases and 10 bases, with 14 bases remaining between them. The CDR3 contains 13 residues. For the CDR3, the DNA is TGCGCCAGCAGCTTGGATAGTCGGGGTTTTCAGTACTTC. Amino acids: CASSLDSRGFQYF. The full variable domain, with the rest looked up from reference TRBV5-1 and TRBJ2-7, is KAGVTQTPRYLIKTRGQQVTLSCSPISGHRSVSWYQQTPGQGLQFLFEYFSETQRNKGNFPGRFSGRQFSNSRSEMNVSTLELGDSALYLCASSLDSRGFQYFGPGTRLTVT.

At least ten counts were recorded for this clonotype. The V call is TRBV29-1, the J call TRBJ2-7; 7 bases fit TRBD2. This CDR3 spans 14 amino acids. The germline V gene has CDR1 SQVTM and CDR2 ANQGSEA. The junction had 9 bases not matched to a gene; V was cut back by 7 bases and J by 0 bases. The CDR3 here is CSAVSPGGSYEQYF. In nucleotides, the CDR3 is TGCAGCGCCGTCAGTCCGGGAGGCTCCTACGAGCAGTACTTC.